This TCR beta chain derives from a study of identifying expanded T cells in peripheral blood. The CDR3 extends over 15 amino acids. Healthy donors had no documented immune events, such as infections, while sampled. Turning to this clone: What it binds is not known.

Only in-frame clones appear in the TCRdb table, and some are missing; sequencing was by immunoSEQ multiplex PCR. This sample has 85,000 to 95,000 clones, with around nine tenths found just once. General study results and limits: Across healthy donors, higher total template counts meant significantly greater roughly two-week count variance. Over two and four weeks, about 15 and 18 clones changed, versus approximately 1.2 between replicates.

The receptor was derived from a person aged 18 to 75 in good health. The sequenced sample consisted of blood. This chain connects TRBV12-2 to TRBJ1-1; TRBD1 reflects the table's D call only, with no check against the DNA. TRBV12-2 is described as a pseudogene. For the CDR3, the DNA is TGTGCAAGTCGCTTACTGCCAGGTAGGAACACTGAAGCTTTCTTT. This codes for CASRLLPGRNTEAFF.